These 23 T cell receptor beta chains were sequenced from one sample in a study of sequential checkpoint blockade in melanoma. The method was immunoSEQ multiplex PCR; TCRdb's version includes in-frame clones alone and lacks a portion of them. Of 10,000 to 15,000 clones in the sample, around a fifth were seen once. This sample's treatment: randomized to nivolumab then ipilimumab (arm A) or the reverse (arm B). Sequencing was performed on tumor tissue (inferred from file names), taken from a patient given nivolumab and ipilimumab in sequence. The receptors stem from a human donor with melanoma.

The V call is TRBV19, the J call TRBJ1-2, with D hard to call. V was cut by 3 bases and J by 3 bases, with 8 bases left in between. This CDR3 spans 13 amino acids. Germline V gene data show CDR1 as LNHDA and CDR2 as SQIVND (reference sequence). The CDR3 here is CASSMGYDYGYTF. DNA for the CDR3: TGTGCCAGTAGTATGGGGTATGACTATGGCTACACCTTC.

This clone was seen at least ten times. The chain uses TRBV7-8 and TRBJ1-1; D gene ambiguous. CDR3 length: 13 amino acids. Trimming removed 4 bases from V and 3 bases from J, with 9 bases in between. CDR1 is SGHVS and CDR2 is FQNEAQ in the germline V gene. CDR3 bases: TGTGCCAGCAGCTGGGTCCGTGACACTGAAGCTTTCTTT. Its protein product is CASSWVRDTEAFF.

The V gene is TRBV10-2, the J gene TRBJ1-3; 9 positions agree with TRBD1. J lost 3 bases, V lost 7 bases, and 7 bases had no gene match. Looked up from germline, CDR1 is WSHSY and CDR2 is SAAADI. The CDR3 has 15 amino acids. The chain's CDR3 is CASTLQGAFGNTIYF. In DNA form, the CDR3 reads TGCGCCAGCACATTACAGGGGGCGTTTGGAAACACCATATATTTT.

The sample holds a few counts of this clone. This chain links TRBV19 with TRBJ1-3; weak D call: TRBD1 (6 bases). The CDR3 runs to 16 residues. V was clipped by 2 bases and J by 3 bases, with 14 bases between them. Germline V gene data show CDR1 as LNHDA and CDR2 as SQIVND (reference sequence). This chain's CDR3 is CASSISGGLFGNTIYF. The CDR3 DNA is TGTGCCAGTAGTATATCGGGGGGGCTCTTTGGAAACACCATATATTTT.

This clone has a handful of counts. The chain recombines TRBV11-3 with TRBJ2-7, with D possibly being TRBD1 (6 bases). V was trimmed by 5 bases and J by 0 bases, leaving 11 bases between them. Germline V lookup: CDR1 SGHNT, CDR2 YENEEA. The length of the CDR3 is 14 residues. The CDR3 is CASSHSDSSYEQYF. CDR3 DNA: TGTGCCAGCAGCCACTCGGACAGCTCCTACGAGCAGTACTTC.

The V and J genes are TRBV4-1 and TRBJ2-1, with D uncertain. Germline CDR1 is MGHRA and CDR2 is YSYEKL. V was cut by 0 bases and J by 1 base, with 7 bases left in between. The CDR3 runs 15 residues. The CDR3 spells CASSQDVDSYNEQFF. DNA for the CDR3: TGCGCCAGCAGCCAAGACGTAGATTCCTACAATGAGCAGTTCTTC.

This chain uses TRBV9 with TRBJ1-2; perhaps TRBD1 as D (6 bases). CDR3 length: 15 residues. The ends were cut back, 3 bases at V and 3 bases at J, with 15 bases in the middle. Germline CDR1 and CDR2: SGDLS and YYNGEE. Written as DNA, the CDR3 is TGTGCCAGCAGCGCCCTAGGGGGACAAGACTATGGCTACACCTTC. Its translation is CASSALGGQDYGYTF.

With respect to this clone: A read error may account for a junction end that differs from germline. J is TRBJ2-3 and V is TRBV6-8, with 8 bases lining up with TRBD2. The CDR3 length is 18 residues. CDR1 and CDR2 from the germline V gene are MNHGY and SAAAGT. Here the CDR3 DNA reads TGTGCCATCAGTGGAGCCCGTTCTAGCGGGCAATTCACAGATACGCAGTATTTT. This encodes CAISGARSSGQFTDTQYF.

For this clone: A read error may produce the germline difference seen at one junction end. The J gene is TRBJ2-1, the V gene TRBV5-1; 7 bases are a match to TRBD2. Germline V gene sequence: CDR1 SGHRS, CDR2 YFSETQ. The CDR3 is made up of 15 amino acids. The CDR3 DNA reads TGCGCCAGCAGTTTGGCCGGGCGGGGGTACAATGAGCAGTTCTTC. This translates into CASSLAGRGYNEQFF. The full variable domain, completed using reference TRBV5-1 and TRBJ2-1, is KAGVTQTPRYLIKTRGQQVTLSCSPISGHRSVSWYQQTPGQGLQFLFEYFSETQRNKGNFPGRFSGRQFSNSRSEMNVSTLELGDSALYLCASSLAGRGYNEQFFGPGTRLTVL.

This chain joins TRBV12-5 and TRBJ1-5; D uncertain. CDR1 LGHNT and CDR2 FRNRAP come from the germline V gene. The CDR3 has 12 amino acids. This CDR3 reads CASTLTGQPQHF. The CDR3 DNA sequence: TGTGCCAGCACCTTGACGGGTCAGCCCCAGCATTTT. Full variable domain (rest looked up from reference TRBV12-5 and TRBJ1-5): DARVTQTPRHKVTEMGQEVTMRCQPILGHNTVFWYRQTMMQGLELLAYFRNRAPLDDSGMPKDRFSAEMPDATLATLKIQPSEPRDSAVYFCASTLTGQPQHFGDGTRLSIL.

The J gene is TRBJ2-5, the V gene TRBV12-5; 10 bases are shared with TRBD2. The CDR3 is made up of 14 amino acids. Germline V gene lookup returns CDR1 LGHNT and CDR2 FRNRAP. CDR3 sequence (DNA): TGTGCCAGGTTAGCGGGGGGCAACCAAGAGACCCAGTACTTC. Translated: CARLAGGNQETQYF.

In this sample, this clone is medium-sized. CDR3 protein: CASSYGTVLRLNTEAFF. The CDR3 DNA follows: TGTGCCAGCAGTTACGGGACAGTGCTCAGACTTAACACTGAAGCTTTCTTT. V is TRBV6-8 and J is TRBJ1-1; 7 bases map to TRBD1. This CDR3 spans 17 amino acids. Germline-derived CDR1 and CDR2 are MNHGY and SAAAGT. With 2 bases clipped from V and 2 bases from J, the junction kept 11 bases outside the gene matches.

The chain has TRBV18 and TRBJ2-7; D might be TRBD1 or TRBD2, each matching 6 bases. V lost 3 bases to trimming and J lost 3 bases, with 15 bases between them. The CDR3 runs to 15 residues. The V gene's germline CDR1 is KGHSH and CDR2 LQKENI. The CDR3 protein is CASSPWGEQGYEQYF. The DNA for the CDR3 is TGTGCCAGCTCACCGTGGGGGGAACAGGGCTACGAGCAGTACTTC.

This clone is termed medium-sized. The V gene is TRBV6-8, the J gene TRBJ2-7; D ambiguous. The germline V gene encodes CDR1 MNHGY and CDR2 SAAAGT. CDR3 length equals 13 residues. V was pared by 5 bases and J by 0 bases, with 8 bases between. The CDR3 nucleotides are TGTGCCAGCAGTCCAGGCGCCTCCTACGAGCAGTACTTC. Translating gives CASSPGASYEQYF.

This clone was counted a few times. This chain's CDR3 is CASSVQGYEQYF. The CDR3 coding sequence is TGTGCCAGCAGCGTACAGGGCTACGAGCAGTACTTC. The chain recombines TRBV6-8 with TRBJ2-7; tentative D call: TRBD1 (6 bases). The V and J ends lost 6 bases and 3 bases respectively, with 9 bases between them. The V gene's germline CDR1 is MNHGY and CDR2 SAAAGT. The CDR3 covers 12 residues.

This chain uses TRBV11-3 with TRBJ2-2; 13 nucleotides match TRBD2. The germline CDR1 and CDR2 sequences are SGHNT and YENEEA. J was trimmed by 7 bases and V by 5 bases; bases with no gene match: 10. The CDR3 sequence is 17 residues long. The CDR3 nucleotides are TGTGCCAGCAGCCCCCCCGGACTAGCGGGAGCAAGCGGGGAGCTGTTTTTT. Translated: CASSPPGLAGASGELFF.

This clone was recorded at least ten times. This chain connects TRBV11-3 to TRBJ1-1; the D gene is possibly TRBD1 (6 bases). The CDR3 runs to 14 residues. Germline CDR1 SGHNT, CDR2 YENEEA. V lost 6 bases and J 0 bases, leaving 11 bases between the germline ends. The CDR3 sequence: CASSETGMNTEAFF. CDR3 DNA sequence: TGTGCCAGCAGTGAAACAGGGATGAACACTGAAGCTTTCTTT.

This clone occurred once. The CDR3 spells CASSLRGDLSYNEQFF. CDR3 bases: TGCGCCAGCAGCTTGAGGGGGGACTTGTCCTACAATGAGCAGTTCTTC. The gene calls are TRBV5-1 and TRBJ2-1; D possibly matches TRBD1 or TRBD2 (6 bases each). This CDR3 has 16 amino acids. V was clipped by 1 base and J by 1 base, with 12 bases between them. Germline-derived CDR1 and CDR2 are SGHRS and YFSETQ.

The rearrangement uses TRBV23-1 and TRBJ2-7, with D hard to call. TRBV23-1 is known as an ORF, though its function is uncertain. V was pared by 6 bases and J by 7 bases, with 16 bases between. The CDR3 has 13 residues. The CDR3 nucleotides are TGCGCCAGCAGCCAAGAACCCAGGCCAGAGCAGTACTTC. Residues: CASSQEPRPEQYF.

CDR3 region: CASSLSGLGTDTQYF. DNA of the CDR3: TGCGCCAGCAGCTTGTCCGGTTTGGGCACAGATACGCAGTATTTT. This chain connects TRBV5-1 to TRBJ2-3; D is unresolved. The CDR3 covers 15 residues. Germline V lookup: CDR1 SGHRS, CDR2 YFSETQ. Trimming removed 1 base from V and 1 base from J, with 10 bases in between.

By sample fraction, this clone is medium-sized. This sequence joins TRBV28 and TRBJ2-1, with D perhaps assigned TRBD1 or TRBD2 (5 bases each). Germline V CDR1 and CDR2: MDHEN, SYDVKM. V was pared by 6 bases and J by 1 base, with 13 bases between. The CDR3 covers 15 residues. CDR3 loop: CASRTEGSSYNEQFF. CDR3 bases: TGTGCCAGCAGGACCGAGGGGAGTTCCTACAATGAGCAGTTCTTC.

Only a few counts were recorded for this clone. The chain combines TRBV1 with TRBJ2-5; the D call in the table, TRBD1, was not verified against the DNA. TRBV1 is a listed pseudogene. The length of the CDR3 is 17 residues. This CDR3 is CASSQELGNREQETQYF. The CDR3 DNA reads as TGCGCCAGCAGCCAAGAACTCGGTAACAGGGAACAAGAGACCCAGTACTTC.

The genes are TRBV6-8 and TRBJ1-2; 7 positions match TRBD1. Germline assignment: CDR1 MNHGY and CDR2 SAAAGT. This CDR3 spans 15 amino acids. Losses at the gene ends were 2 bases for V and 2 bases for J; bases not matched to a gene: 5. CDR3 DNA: TGTGCCAGCAGTTACGACAGGGTTGGAAACTATGGCTACACCTTC. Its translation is CASSYDRVGNYGYTF.